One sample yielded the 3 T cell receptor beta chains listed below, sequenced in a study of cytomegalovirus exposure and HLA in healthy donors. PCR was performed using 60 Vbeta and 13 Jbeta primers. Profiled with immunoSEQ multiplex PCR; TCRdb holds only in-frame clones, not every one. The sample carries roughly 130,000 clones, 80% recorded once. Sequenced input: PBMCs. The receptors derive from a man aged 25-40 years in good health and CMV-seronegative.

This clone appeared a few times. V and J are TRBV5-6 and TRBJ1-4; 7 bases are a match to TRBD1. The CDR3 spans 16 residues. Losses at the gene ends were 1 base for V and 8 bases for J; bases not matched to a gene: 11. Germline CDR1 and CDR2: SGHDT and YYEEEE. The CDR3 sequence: CASSLPLKGAGEKLFF. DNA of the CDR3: TGTGCCAGCAGCTTGCCCCTAAAGGGGGCAGGGGAAAAACTGTTTTTT.

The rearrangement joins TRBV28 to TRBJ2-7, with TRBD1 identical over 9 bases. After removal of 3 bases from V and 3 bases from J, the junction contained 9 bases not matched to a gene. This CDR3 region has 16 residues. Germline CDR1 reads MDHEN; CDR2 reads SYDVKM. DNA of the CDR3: TGTGCCAGCAGTTTCCTTCCGGGACAGGGAGACTACGAGCAGTACTTC. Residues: CASSFLPGQGDYEQYF.

Here the CDR3 DNA reads TGTGCCATCACCGGAGTTGCGGGGTTTGGCGGGGAGCTGTTTTTT. This encodes CAITGVAGFGGELFF. The genes are TRBV10-3 and TRBJ2-2; D may be TRBD2 (6 bases). V shed 7 bases and J shed 7 bases, with 19 bases lying between them. The CDR3 extends over 15 amino acids. Per the germline V gene, CDR1 is ENHRY and CDR2 is SYGVKD.